A selection of T cell receptor beta chains follows, all from one sample in a study of ipilimumab plus nivolumab after autologous stem cell transplantation. The method was immunoSEQ multiplex PCR; TCRdb's version includes in-frame clones alone and lacks a portion of them. Here the sample spans about 15,000 clones, around four fifths being singletons. The sample consisted of PBMCs, taken in a trial of ipilimumab plus nivolumab as post-transplant consolidation. These TCRs come from a male donor with diffuse large B-cell lymphoma. Both conserved end residues are trimmed from each CDR3. Fields, in order: V gene, J gene, CDR3 protein.

TRBV7-9,TRBJ2-2,ASSFKPGTGNTGELF
TRBV6-1,TRBJ2-3,ASSDPPGGRDTQY
TRBV30,TRBJ2-1,ARSRESSYNEQF
TRBV5-4,TRBJ2-3,ASSLRMSPDTQY
TRBV5-1,TRBJ2-5,ASSLAQGRETQY
TRBV7-9,TRBJ1-4,ASGLLATNEKLF
TRBV10-3,TRBJ1-2,AISEPGWYGYT
TRBV5-1,TRBJ2-2,ASSLSGADGELF
TRBV9,TRBJ2-5,ASSVLSGGRETQY
TRBV5-1,TRBJ2-7,ASSGQGVDEQY
TRBV7-6,TRBJ2-2,ASSRGLGAGELF
TRBV14,TRBJ1-1,ASSQEWYTEAF
TRBV7-3,TRBJ2-3,ASSLTDTQY
TRBV28,TRBJ2-3,ASSLFSGRTDTQY
TRBV5-4,TRBJ2-5,ASSYGTVQETQY
TRBV5-6,TRBJ1-2,ASSSGTSGVRGYT
TRBV5-1,TRBJ1-3,ASRPDTGNTIY
TRBV7-8,TRBJ2-1,ASSLQLSLEQF
TRBV21-1,TRBJ2-1,ASSKPASGSFYNEQF
TRBV4-1,TRBJ2-1,ASSQSGGGALNEQF
TRBV12-2,TRBJ2-3,ASSRLAGGTDTQY
TRBV25-1,TRBJ1-3,ASSDPMSSGNTIY
TRBV5-1,TRBJ1-3,ASSSGTAGNTIY
TRBV5-1,TRBJ2-1,ASSYITSGAYNEQF
TRBV6-1,TRBJ2-1,ASSEFHRGDHNEQF
TRBV27,TRBJ2-5,ASSLSMGQTQY
TRBV7-6,TRBJ2-7,ASSHRRGGEQY
TRBV10-3,TRBJ2-1,AISELTSSYNEQF
TRBV11-3,TRBJ2-4,ASSFPGLAGGKNIQY
TRBV4-1,TRBJ1-1,ASSPSADRAVGTEAF
TRBV5-1,TRBJ2-1,ASSLGGGEQF
TRBV27,TRBJ1-5,ASSLGQGLNQPQH
TRBV4-1,TRBJ2-4,ASSQRSRYAVTRGNIQY
TRBV30,TRBJ1-1,AWSRAAEAF
TRBV11-3,TRBJ2-4,ASSPLAPQDRNIQY
TRBV7-3,TRBJ2-7,ASSFLDGYEQY
TRBV11-2,TRBJ2-1,ASSLTGEPYNEQF
TRBV10-3,TRBJ1-1,AISEPRAVKAF
TRBV18,TRBJ1-5,ASSPGRENQPQH
TRBV19,TRBJ2-2,ASSSYTGELF
TRBV5-1,TRBJ2-5,ASSLIPGDRQETQY
TRBV5-1,TRBJ1-1,ASSRDRDMNTEAF
TRBV9,TRBJ2-3,ASSVMGLAGVTDTQY
TRBV7-3,TRBJ1-2,ASSFDRESGGYT
TRBV5-1,TRBJ2-1,ASSPDTSSYNEQF
TRBV14,TRBJ1-5,ASSVSPRQPQH
TRBV7-9,TRBJ2-1,ASSLAPGQGPYNEQF
TRBV25-1,TRBJ2-1,ASSEYAEQF
TRBV11-2,TRBJ1-2,ASSRGQNYGYT
TRBV7-6,TRBJ2-5,ASSLDSDSPEEQY
TRBV19,TRBJ2-1,ASTLGRGGLSYNEQF
TRBV9,TRBJ2-1,ASSVSGGSYNEQF
TRBV5-1,TRBJ2-2,ASSPSTGALTGELF
TRBV7-9,TRBJ2-7,ASSPKLVGQGAREQY
TRBV10-2,TRBJ2-1,ASSESRTSGYNEQF
TRBV5-3,TRBJ1-1,ARSERTGKAEAF
TRBV18,TRBJ1-5,ASSPAQGGNNQPQH
TRBV5-1,TRBJ2-5,ASSQTGNSFETQY
TRBV6-1,TRBJ2-1,ASTRGLGGEQF